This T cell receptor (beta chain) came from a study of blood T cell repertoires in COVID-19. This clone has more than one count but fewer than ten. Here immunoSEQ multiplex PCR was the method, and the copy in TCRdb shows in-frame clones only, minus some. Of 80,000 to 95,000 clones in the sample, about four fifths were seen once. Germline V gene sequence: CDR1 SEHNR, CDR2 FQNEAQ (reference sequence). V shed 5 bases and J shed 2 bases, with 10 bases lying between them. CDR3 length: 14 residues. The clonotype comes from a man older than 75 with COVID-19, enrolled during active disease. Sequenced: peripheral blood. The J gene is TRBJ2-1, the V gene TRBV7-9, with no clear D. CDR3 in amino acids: CASSRDSPYNEQFF. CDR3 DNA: TGTGCCAGCAGCAGAGACTCTCCCTACAATGAGCAGTTCTTC.